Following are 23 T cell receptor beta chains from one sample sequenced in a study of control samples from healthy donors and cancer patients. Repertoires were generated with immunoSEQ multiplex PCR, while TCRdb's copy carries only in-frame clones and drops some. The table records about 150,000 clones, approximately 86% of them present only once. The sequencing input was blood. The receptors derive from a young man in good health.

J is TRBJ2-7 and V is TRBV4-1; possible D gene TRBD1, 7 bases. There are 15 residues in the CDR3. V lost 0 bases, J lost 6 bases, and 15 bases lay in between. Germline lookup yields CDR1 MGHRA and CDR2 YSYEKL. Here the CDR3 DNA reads TGCGCCAGCAGCCAAGAGGCGGGACAGACCTCCGAGCAGTACTTC. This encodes CASSQEAGQTSEQYF.

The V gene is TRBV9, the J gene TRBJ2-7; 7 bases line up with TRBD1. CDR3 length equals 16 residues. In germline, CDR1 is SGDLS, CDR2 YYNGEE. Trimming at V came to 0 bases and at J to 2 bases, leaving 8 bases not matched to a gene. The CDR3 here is CASSVGPTGEAYEQYF. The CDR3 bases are TGTGCCAGCAGCGTAGGGCCCACAGGGGAAGCCTACGAGCAGTACTTC.

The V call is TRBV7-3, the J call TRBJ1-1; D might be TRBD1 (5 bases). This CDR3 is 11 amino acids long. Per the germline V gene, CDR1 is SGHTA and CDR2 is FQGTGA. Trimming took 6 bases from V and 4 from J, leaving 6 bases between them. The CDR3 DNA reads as TGTGCCAGCAGGAGGGGCACTGAAGCTTTCTTT. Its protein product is CASRRGTEAFF.

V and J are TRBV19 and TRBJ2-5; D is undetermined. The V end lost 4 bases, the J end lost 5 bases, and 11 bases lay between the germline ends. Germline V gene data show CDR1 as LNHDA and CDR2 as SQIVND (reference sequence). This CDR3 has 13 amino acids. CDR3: CASSRERAETQYF. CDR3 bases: TGTGCCAGTAGTAGAGAACGAGCGGAGACCCAGTACTTC.

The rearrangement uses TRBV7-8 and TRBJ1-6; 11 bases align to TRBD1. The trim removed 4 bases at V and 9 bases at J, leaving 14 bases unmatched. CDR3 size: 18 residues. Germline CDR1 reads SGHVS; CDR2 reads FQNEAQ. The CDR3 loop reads CASSSDRGRVVGGSPLHF. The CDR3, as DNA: TGTGCCAGCAGCTCGGACAGGGGGCGCGTCGTGGGGGGTTCACCCCTCCACTTT.

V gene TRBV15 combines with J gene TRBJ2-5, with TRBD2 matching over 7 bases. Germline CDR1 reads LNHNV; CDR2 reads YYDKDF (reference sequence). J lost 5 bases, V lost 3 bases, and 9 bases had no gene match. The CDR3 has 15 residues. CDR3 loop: CATSRGRGSGETQYF. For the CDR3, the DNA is TGTGCCACCAGCAGGGGGCGGGGGTCAGGGGAGACCCAGTACTTC.

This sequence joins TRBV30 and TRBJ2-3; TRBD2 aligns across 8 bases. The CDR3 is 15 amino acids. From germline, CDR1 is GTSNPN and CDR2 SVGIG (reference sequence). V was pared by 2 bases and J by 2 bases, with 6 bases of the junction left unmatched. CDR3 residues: CAWSPGGVITDTQYF. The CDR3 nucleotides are TGTGCCTGGAGTCCCGGGGGGGTGATCACAGATACGCAGTATTTT. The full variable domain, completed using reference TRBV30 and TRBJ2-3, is SQTIHQWPATLVQPVGSPLSLECTVEGTSNPNLYWYRQAAGRGLQLLFYSVGIGQISSEVPQNLSASRPQDRQFILSSKKLLLSDSGFYLCAWSPGGVITDTQYFGPGTRLTVL.

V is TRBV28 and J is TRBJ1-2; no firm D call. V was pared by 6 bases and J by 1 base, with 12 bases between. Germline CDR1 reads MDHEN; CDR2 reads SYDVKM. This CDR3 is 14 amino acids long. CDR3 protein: CASSADLGNYGYTF. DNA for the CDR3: TGTGCCAGCAGCGCCGATTTGGGTAACTATGGCTACACCTTC.

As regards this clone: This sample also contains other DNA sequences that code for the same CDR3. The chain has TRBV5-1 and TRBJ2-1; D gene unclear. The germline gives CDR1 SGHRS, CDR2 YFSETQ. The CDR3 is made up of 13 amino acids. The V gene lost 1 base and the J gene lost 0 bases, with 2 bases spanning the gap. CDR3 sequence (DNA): TGCGCCAGCAGCTTGTCCTCCTACAATGAGCAGTTCTTC. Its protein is CASSLSSYNEQFF.

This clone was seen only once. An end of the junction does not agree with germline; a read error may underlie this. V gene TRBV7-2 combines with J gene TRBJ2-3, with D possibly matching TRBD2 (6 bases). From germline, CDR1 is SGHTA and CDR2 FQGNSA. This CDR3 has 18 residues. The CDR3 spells CASSLVRGSYPSTDTQYF. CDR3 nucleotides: TGTGCCAGCAGTTTAGTCCGGGGGAGCTACCCCAGCACAGATACGCAGTATTTT.

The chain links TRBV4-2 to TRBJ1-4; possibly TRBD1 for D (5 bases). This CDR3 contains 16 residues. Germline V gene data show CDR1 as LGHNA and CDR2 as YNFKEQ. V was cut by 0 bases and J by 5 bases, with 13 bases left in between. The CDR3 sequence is CASSQDQDSSNEKLFF. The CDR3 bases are TGTGCCAGCAGCCAAGATCAAGACAGTTCCAATGAAAAACTGTTTTTT.

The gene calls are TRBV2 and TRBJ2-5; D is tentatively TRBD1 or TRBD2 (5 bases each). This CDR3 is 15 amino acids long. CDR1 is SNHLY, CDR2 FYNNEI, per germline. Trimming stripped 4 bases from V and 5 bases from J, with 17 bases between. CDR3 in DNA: TGTGCCAGCAGTGCCAGCTCGATTGGGGGTGAGACCCAGTACTTC. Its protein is CASSASSIGGETQYF.

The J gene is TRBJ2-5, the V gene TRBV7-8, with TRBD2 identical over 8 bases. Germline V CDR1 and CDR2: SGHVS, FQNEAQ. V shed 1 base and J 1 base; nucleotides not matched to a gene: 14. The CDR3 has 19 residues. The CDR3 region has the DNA TGTGCCAGCAGCTTAGTTATCCCGGGGGGGCATGTTGGCCAAGAGACCCAGTACTTC. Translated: CASSLVIPGGHVGQETQYF.

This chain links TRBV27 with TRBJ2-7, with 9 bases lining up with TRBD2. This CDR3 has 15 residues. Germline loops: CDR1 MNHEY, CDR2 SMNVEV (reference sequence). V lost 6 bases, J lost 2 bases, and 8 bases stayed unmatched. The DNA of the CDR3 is TGTGCCAGCAGCCCACCCGGCGGGGGGGCCTACGAGCAGTACTTC. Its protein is CASSPPGGGAYEQYF.

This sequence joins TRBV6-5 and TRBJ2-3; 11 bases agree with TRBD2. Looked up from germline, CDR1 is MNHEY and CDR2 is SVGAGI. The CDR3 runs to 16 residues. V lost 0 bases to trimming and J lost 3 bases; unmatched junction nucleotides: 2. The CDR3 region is CASSYSTSGETDTQYF. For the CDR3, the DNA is TGTGCCAGCAGTTACTCGACTAGCGGGGAAACAGATACGCAGTATTTT.

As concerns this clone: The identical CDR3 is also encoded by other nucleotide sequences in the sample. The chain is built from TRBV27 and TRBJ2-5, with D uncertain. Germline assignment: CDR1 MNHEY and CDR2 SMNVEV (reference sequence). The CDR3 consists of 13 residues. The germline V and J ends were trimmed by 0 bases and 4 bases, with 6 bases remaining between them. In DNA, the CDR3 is TGTGCCAGCAGTTTATCGCTGGGAGAGACCCAGTACTTC. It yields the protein CASSLSLGETQYF.

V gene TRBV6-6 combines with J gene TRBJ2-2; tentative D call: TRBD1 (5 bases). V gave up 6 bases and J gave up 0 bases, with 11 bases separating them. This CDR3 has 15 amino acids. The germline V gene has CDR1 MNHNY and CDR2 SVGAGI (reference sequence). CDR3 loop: CASSQPGSNTGELFF. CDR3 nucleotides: TGTGCCAGCAGCCAACCAGGGTCGAACACCGGGGAGCTGTTTTTT.

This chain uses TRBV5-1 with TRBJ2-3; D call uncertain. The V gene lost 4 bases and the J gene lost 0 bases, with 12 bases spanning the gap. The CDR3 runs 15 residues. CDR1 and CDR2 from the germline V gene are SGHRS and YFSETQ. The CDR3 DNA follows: TGCGCCAGCAGCCTTCAAGTTACTAGCACAGATACGCAGTATTTT. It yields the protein CASSLQVTSTDTQYF.

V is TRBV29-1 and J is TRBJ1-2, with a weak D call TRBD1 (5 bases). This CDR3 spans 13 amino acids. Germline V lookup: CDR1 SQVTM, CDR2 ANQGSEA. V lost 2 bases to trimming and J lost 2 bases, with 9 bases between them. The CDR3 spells CSVEFRANYGYTF. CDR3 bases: TGCAGCGTTGAATTCAGGGCCAACTATGGCTACACCTTC.

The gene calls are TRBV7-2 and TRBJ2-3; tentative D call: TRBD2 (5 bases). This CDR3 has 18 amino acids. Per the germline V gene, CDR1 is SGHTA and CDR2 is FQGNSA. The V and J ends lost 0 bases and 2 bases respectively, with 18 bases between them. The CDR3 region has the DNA TGTGCCAGCAGCTTAGCGCTTCGTGACTACATATCCACAGATACGCAGTATTTT. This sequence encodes CASSLALRDYISTDTQYF.

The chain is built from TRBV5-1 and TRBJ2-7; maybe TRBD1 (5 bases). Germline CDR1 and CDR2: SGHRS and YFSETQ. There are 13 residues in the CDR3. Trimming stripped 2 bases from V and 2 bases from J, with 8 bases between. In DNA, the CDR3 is TGCGCCAGCAGCTTTCTAGGGGCCTACGAGCAGTACTTC. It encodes CASSFLGAYEQYF.

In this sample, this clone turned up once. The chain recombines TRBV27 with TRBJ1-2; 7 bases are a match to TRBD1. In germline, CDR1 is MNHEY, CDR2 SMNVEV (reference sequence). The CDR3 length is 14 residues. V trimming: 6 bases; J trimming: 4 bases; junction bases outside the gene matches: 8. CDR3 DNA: TGTGCCAGCAGGCATGGACAGGCGGCCTATGGCTACACCTTC. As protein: CASRHGQAAYGYTF.

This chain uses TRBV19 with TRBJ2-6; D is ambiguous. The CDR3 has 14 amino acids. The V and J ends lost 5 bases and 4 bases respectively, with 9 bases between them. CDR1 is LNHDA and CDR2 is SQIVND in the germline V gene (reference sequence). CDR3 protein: CASSFRTGANVLTF. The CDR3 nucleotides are TGTGCCAGTAGTTTCAGGACCGGGGCCAACGTCCTGACTTTC.